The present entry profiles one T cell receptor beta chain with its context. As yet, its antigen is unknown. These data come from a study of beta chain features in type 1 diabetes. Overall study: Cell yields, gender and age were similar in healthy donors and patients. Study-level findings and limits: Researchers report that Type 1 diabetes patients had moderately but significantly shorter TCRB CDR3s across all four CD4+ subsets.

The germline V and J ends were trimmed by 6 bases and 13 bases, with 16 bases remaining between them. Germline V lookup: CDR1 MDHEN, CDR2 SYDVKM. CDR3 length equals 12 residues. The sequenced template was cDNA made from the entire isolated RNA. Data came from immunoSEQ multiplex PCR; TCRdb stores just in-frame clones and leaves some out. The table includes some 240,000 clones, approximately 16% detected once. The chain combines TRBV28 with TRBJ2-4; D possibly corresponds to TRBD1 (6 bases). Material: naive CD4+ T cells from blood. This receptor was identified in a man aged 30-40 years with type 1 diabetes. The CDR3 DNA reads TGTGCCAGCAGCATAAACAGGGAAATACAGTACTTC. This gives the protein CASSINREIQYF.